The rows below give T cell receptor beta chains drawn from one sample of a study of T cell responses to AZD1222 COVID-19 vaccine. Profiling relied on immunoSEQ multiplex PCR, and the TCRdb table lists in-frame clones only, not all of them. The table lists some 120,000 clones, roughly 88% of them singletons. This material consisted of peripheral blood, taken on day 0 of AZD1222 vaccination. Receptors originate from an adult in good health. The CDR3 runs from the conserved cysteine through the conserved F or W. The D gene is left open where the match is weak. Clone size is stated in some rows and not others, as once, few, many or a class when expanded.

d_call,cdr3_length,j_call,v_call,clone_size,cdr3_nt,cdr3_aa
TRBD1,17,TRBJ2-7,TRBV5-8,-,TGTGCCAGCAGCATCGATTCTTATAGGACAGGGGGGGCAGAGCAGTACTTC,CASSIDSYRTGGAEQYF
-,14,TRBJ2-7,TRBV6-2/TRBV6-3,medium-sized,TGTGCCAGCAGTGCTGGTTCCAGCTCCTACGAGCAGTACTTC,CASSAGSSSYEQYF
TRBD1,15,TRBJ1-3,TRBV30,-,TGTGCCTGGAGGCGGACAGGGGGGTCCGGAAACACCATATATTTT,CAWRRTGGSGNTIYF
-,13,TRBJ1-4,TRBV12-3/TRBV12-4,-,TGTGCCAGCAGTGTTGAAGGTCCCGAAAAACTGTTTTTT,CASSVEGPEKLFF
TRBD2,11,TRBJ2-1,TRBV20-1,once,TGCAGTGCTAGAGACAGACTAGCGGCGTTCTTC,CSARDRLAAFF
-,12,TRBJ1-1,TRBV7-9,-,TGTGCCAGCTCGACGATGAACACTGAAGCTTTCTTT,CASSTMNTEAFF
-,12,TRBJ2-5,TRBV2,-,TGTGCCAGCAGTGAAGCAGTAAGGACCCAGTACTTC,CASSEAVRTQYF
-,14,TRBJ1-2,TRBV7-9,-,TGTGCCAGCAGCTTAGTCAGTCTACCCTATGGCTACACCTTC,CASSLVSLPYGYTF
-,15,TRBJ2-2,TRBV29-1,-,TGCAGCGTTGAACTGGTGGGCAGTAACACCGGGGAGCTGTTTTTT,CSVELVGSNTGELFF
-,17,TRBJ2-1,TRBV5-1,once,TGCGCCAGCAGCCCCCGACTAGGGGCGGGTTCCTACAATGAGCAGTTCTTC,CASSPRLGAGSYNEQFF